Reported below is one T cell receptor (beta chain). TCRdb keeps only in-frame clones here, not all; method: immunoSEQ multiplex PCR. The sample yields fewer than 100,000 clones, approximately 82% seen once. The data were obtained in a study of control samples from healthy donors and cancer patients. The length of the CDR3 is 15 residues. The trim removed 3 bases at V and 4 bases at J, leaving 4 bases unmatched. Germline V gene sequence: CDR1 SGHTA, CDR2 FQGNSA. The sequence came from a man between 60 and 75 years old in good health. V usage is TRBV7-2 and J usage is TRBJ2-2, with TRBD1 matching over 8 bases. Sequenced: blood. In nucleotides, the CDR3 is TGTGCCAGCAGCTTTAGGACAGGGACCACCGGGGAGCTGTTTTTT. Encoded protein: CASSFRTGTTGELFF. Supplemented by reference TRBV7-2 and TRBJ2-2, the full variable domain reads GAGVSQSPSNKVTEKGKDVELRCDPISGHTALYWYRQSLGQGLEFLIYFQGNSAPDKSGLPSDRFSAERTGGSVSTLTIQRTQQEDSAVYLCASSFRTGTTGELFFGEGSRLTVL.